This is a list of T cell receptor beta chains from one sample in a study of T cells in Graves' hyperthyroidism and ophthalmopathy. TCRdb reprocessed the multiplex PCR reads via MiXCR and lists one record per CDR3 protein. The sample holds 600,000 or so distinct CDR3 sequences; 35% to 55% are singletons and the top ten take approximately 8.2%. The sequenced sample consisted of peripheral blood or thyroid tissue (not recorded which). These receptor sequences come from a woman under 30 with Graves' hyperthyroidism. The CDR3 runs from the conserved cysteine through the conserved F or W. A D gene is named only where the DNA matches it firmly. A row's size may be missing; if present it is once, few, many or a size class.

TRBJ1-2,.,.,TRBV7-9,CASTLGVSYGYTF,TGTGCCAGCACCCTAGGGGTTTCCTATGGCTACACCTTC
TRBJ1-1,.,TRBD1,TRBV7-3,CASSLETGGATEAFF,TGTGCCAGCAGCCTGGAGACAGGGGGCGCGACTGAAGCTTTCTTT
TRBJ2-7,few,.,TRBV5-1,CASSKQGGLTYEQYF,TGCGCCAGCAGCAAACAGGGAGGTTTGACCTACGAGCAGTACTTC
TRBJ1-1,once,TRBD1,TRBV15,CATSPRTGGGTEAFF,TGTGCCACCAGCCCACGGACAGGGGGTGGGACTGAAGCTTTCTTT
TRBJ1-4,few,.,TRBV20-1,CSARAPTEKLFF,TGCAGTGCTAGAGCTCCTACAGAAAAACTGTTTTTT
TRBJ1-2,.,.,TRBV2,CASSAAPVGSYGYTF,TGTGCCAGCAGTGCTGCCCCGGTCGGCAGCTATGGCTACACCTTC
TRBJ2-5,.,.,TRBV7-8,CASSPRWAYQETQYF,TGTGCCAGCAGCCCCCGATGGGCGTACCAAGAGACCCAGTACTTC
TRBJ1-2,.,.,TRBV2,CASSYNSRIGGYTF,TGTGCCAGCAGTTACAATTCCCGGATAGGGGGCTACACCTTC
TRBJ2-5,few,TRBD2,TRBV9,CASSGELLAGGETQYF,TGTGCCAGCAGCGGAGAACTACTAGCGGGTGGAGAGACCCAGTACTTC
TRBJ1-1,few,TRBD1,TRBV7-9,CASSLGQGAKTFF,TGTGCCAGCAGCTTGGGACAGGGGGCAAAGACTTTCTTT
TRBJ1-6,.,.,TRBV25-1,CANPGDRWNSPLHF,TGTGCCAACCCGGGAGACAGATGGAATTCACCCCTCCACTTT
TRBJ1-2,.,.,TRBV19,CASSIGGRGYTF,TGTGCCAGTAGTATAGGAGGGAGGGGCTACACCTTC
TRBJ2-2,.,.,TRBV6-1,CASSELRTSTGELFF,TGTGCCAGCAGTGAGTTGAGGACCTCCACCGGGGAGCTGTTTTTT
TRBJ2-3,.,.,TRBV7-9,CASSLDTDTQYF,TGTGCCAGCAGCTTGGACACAGATACGCAGTATTTT
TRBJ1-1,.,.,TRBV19,CASTLGFAEAFF,TGTGCCAGTACCTTGGGCTTTGCTGAAGCTTTCTTT
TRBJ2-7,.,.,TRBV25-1,CASRITGNPPSYEQYF,TGTGCCAGCAGAATTACAGGGAATCCACCATCCTACGAGCAGTACTTC
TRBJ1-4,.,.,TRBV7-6,CASSSGTYATNEKLFF,TGTGCCAGCAGCTCCGGGACGTATGCAACTAATGAAAAACTGTTTTTT
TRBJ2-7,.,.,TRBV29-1,CSVELLSQEGSYEQYF,TGCAGCGTCGAACTTTTGAGTCAAGAGGGTAGCTACGAGCAGTACTTC
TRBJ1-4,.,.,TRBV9,CASSESGTATNEKLFF,TGTGCCAGCAGCGAATCCGGGACCGCAACTAATGAAAAACTGTTTTTT
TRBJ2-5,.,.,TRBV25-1,CASSESLLGARETQYF,TGTGCCAGCAGTGAATCGTTATTGGGGGCTAGGGAGACCCAGTACTTC
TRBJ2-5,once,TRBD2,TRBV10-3,CAISSGRGQETQYF,TGTGCCATCAGTAGCGGGCGGGGGCAAGAGACCCAGTACTTC
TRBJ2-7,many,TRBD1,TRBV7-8,CASSDLDRAYEQYF,TGTGCCAGCAGCGACCTGGACAGGGCATACGAGCAGTACTTC
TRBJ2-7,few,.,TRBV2,CASVALQGTARDYYYEQYF,TGTGCCAGCGTCGCATTACAGGGGACGGCCCGGGACTACTACTACGAGCAGTACTTC
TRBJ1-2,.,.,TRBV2,CASRPQGPNYGYTF,TGTGCCAGCAGACCGCAGGGTCCTAACTATGGCTACACCTTC
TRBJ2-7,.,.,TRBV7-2,CASSLAYQAYNEQYF,TGTGCCAGCAGCTTAGCCTACCAAGCCTACAATGAGCAGTACTTC
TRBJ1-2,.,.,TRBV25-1,CASSSSARDRLEGYTF,TGTGCCAGCAGTTCATCCGCCAGAGACAGATTGGAGGGCTACACCTTC
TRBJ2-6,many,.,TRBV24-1,CATAAGSGANVLTF,TGTGCCACTGCCGCCGGGTCCGGGGCCAACGTCCTGACTTTC
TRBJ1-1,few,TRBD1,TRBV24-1,CATSSGTALTNTEAFF,TGTGCCACCAGTTCCGGGACAGCCCTTACGAACACTGAAGCTTTCTTT
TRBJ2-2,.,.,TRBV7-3,CASSNSGPTGELFF,TGTGCCAGCAGCAACTCGGGACCAACCGGGGAGCTGTTTTTT
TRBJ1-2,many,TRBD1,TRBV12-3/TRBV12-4,CASTTRTGYGYTF,TGTGCCAGCACTACCAGGACAGGCTATGGCTACACCTTC
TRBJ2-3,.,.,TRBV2,CATQGNFADTQYF,TGTGCCACCCAGGGGAATTTCGCAGATACGCAGTATTTT
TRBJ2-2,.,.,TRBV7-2,CASNQGVAGTGELLF,TGTGCCAGCAACCAGGGGGTAGCGGGCACCGGGGAGCTGCTTTTT
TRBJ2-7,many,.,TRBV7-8,CASSLALLEYEQYF,TGTGCCAGCAGCTTAGCGCTCCTAGAGTACGAGCAGTACTTC
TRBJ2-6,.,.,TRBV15,CATSRAPGANVLTF,TGTGCCACCAGCAGAGCCCCGGGGGCCAACGTCCTGACTTTC
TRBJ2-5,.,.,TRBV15,CATSTPSENQETQYF,TGTGCCACCAGCACTCCTAGCGAAAACCAAGAGACCCAGTACTTC
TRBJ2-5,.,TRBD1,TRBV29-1,CSLGGQGQEAQYF,TGCAGCTTAGGAGGACAGGGGCAAGAGGCCCAGTACTTC
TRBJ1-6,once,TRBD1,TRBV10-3,CASSYFKGGRAPLHF,TGTGCCAGCAGTTACTTTAAAGGGGGCAGGGCACCCCTCCACTTT
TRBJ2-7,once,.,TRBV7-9,CASSLWTGAFYEQYF,TGTGCCAGCAGCCTATGGACGGGGGCGTTCTACGAGCAGTACTTC
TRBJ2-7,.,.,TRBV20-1,CSARKGHEQYF,TGCAGTGCTAGAAAGGGGCACGAGCAGTACTTC
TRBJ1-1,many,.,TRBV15,CATTRPGHLNTEAFF,TGTGCCACCACCCGTCCGGGACATCTTAACACTGAAGCTTTCTTT
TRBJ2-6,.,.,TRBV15,CATLPGANVLTF,TGTGCCACTCTCCCTGGGGCCAACGTCCTGACTTTC
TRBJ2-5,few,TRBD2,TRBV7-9,CASSLVRAGEETQYF,TGTGCCAGCAGCTTAGTTCGAGCGGGAGAAGAGACCCAGTACTTC
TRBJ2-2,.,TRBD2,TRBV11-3,CASSLAGGRAATGELFF,TGTGCCAGCAGTTTAGCTGGCGGGAGGGCCGCCACCGGGGAGCTGTTTTTT
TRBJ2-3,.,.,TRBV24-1,CATSAAAGPSTDTQYF,TGTGCCACCAGTGCTGCGGCAGGACCTAGCACAGATACGCAGTATTTT
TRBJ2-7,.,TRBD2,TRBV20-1,CSALSVAGVDEQYF,TGCAGTGCTCTCTCGGTAGCGGGAGTCGACGAGCAGTACTTC
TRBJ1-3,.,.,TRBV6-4,CASVPRSGNTIYF,TGTGCCAGCGTTCCGCGCTCTGGAAACACCATATATTTT
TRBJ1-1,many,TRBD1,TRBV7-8,CASSHRRRGTEAFF,TGTGCCAGCAGTCATCGTCGCAGGGGGACTGAAGCTTTCTTT